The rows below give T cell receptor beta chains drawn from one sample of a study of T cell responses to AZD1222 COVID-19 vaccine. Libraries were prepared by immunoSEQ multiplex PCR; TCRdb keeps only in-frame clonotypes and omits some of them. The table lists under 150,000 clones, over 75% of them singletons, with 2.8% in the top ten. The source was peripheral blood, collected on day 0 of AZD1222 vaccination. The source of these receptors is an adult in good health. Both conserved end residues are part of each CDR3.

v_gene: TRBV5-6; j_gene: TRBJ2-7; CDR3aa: CASSLARTVRASREQYF
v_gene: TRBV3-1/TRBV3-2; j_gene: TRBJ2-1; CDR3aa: CASRHLTSGRPMEQFF
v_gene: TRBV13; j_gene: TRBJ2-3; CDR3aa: CASSSRSDTQYF
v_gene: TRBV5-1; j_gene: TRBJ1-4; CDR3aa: CASSFDSPTNEKLFF
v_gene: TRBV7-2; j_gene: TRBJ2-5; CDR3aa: CASSRQGSETQYF
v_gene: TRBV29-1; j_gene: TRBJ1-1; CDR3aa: CSVRQTSDTEAFF
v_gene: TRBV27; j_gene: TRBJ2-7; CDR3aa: CASSLWGTGLVLHEQYF
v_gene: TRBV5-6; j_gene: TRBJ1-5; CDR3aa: CASTLGLDQPQHF
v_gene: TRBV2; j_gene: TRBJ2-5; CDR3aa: CASSGGQETQYF
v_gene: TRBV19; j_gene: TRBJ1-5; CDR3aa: CASSGTGGYQPQHF
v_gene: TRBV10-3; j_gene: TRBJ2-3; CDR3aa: CAIKVRLITDTQYF
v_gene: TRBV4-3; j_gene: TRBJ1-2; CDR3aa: CASSQDTIGTNGGYTF
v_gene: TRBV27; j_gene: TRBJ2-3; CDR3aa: CASSVRGSGVSTDTQYF
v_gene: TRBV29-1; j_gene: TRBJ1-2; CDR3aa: CSVEWDSQCTF
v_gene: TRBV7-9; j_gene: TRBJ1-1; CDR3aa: CASSLLGDTEAFF
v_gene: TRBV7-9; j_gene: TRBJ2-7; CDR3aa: CASSLVGTSREQYF
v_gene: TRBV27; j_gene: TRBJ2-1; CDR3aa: CASSVRLVEVEQFF